This TCR beta chain came from a study of blood T cell repertoires in COVID-19 (dated by TCRdb to 2020 to 2021). Background for the entire study: Samples covering the acute and convalescent phases of COVID-19 were provided by collaborators in the United States, Italy and Spain. The prospective study material was composed of cDNA or gDNA derived from T cells, B-cell-depleted T cells, or PBMCs. Deeply sampled blood TCRbeta repertoires from subjects exposed to, actively infected with, or recovered from COVID-19 were included in the dataset. The repertoires were made available in a free public database intended to serve as a resource for research on the immune response to SARS-CoV-2. Samples came from the ongoing ImmuneRACE study (first 160 participants) plus 1,254 subjects from 6 global collaborators. A de-identified subject ID, COVID-19 status, age in years and sex were almost always included in the sample metadata. HLA class I and class II types, where available, came from metadata supplied by the sample provider rather than from assay-based typing. Results and caveats for the whole study, not just this receptor: The quantity of clinical and demographic metadata differed by source and by participant and was supplied without curation.

This clone has a single count. Its antigen remains unidentified. The input lacks base qualities; no much larger clone sits a single base away. Each collaborating institution followed its own protocols to collect whole blood in K2EDTA tubes. Collaborator samples were shipped for TCRbeta analysis as frozen whole blood, isolated PBMCs, or DNA extracted from either sample type. The immunoSEQ Assay, a bias-controlled multiplex PCR, was used to amplify TCRbeta CDR3 regions from genomic DNA. The paper's data handling went like this. The number of nucleated cells in each sample was estimated by amplification of reference gene primers within the assay. To quantify the absolute abundance of each unique TCRbeta CDR3 rearrangement, sequence reads were collapsed and filtered. For each sample, productive Simpson clonality was calculated as the square root of Simpson's diversity index over productive rearrangements. TCRdb limited this immuneACCESS table to in-frame rearrangements with V and J called. A share of clones is missing; checked studies link under half to unresolved V genes, and the rest is unexplained. The V and J calls and clone size come from that table; D and trimming were worked out from the DNA. The sample table lists fewer than 150,000 clones, around 87% of them with a count of one. The biggest ten clones account for roughly 4% of the sample.

CDR1 and CDR2 are read off the germline V gene (reference sequence) as MNHNY and SVGAGI. V is pared back by 2 bases and J by 1 base, with 3 bases lying between the germline termini. The CDR3 sequence holds 13 residues, the cysteine and phenylalanine included. Kept here is only the CDR3 DNA, which spans 39 bases and is read in frame from base 1. Sequencing was done on a sample of peripheral blood. The sequence joins TRBV6-6 to TRBJ1-3, with no confident D gene call. The sequence derives from a woman in her 40s with acute or convalescent COVID-19. The CDR3 reads CASSYESGNTIYF. The nucleotide sequence is TGTGCCAGCAGTTACGAGTCTGGAAACACCATATATTTT.